The next 5 T cell receptor beta chains were all read from a single sample in a study of cytomegalovirus exposure and HLA in healthy donors. 13 Jbeta primers and 60 Vbeta primers were used for the PCR. TCRdb's copy holds only in-frame clones and misses some; the assay was immunoSEQ multiplex PCR. Of about 140,000 clones in the sample, nearly 90% are singletons; the top ten hold roughly 0.53%. Sequenced material: PBMCs. The receptors originated from a woman aged 40 to 55 in good health and CMV-seronegative.

V is TRBV6-6 and J is TRBJ2-5; tentatively, D is TRBD1 (5 bases). TRBJ2-7 matches the DNA end more closely, so the J call is doubtful. This CDR3 has 14 amino acids. Germline CDR1 MNHNY, CDR2 SVGAGI (reference sequence). As DNA, the CDR3 is TGTGCCAGCAGTTACACCTTGACAGCATACGAGCAGTACTTC. Its translation: CASSYTLTAYEQYF.

The rearrangement joins TRBV28 to TRBJ2-3; 8 bases are a match to TRBD1. Germline V CDR1 and CDR2: MDHEN, SYDVKM. The CDR3 loop spans 15 amino acids. Unmatched junction bases numbered 7, after V lost 4 bases and J lost 4 bases. This chain's CDR3 is CASSSWTGRPDTQYF. DNA of the CDR3: TGTGCCAGCAGTTCCTGGACAGGGAGACCAGATACGCAGTATTTT.

V and J are TRBV28 and TRBJ2-7; no firm D call. V was trimmed by 6 bases and J by 7 bases, leaving 10 bases between them. Germline V gene data show CDR1 as MDHEN and CDR2 as SYDVKM. The CDR3 is 11 residues long. The CDR3: CASSRQREQYF. CDR3 sequence (DNA): TGTGCCAGCAGCCGTCAGAGGGAGCAGTACTTC.

This chain uses TRBV6-1 with TRBJ2-7, with D tentatively TRBD2 (6 bases). CDR3 length: 13 residues. The V and J ends lost 9 bases and 2 bases respectively, with 14 bases between them. Germline lookup yields CDR1 MNHNS and CDR2 SASEGT. The CDR3 bases are TGTGCCAGTCGAGGCGGGGCCCCCTACGAGCAGTACTTC. This encodes CASRGGAPYEQYF.

The chain joins TRBV11-3 to TRBJ2-7; D is ambiguous. From germline, CDR1 is SGHNT and CDR2 YENEEA. The CDR3 contains 14 residues. V was trimmed by 3 bases and J by 7 bases, leaving 16 bases between them. The CDR3 DNA sequence: TGTGCCAGCAGCTTCGGAGCAGCCGTGGTGGAGCAGTACTTC. Translation: CASSFGAAVVEQYF.